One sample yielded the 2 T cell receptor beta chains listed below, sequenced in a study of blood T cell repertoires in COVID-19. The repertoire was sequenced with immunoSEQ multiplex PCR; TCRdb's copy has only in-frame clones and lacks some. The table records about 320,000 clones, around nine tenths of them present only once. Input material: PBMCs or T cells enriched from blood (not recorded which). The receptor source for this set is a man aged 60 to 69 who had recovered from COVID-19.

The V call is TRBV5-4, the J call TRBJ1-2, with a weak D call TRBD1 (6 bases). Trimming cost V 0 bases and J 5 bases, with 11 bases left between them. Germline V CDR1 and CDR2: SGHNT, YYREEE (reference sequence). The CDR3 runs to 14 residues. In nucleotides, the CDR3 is TGTGCCAGCAGCTTGGCCAGGGGCAGGTATGGCTACACCTTC. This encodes CASSLARGRYGYTF.

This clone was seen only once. The CDR3 loop is CASSEFWLTFF. As DNA, the CDR3 is TGTGCCAGCAGTGAATTTTGGCTGACTTTCTTT. The chain is built from TRBV25-1 and TRBJ1-1; D gene uncertain. Between the trimmed V and J ends, which lost 1 base and 12 bases, there was a span of 9 bases. Germline V lookup: CDR1 MGHDK, CDR2 SYGVNS. The CDR3 is 11 residues long.